This record concerns one TCR beta chain sequence. It lacks a known antigen. No clone much larger than this one lies a single base away; base qualities are absent. This record comes from a study of neoadjuvant anti-PD-1 for oral cavity cancer (dated by TCRdb to the early 2020s). General notes on the study: Patients mostly received three to four biweekly doses of nivolumab at 3 mg/kg before curative-intent surgical resection. For patients who did not progress, a fourth nivolumab dose was given around day 43, followed by definitive surgical resection on days 50-56. Under RECIST 1.1, patients with complete response, partial response or stable disease were classed as responders, and patients with progression were classed as non-responders. The parent correlative cohort included some 13 patients, with an approximately 35% response rate. Study-wide findings and limitations: After neoadjuvant nivolumab, T cell clonality (Gini index) in PBMCs was significantly higher in non-responders than in responders. Higher pretreatment blood Treg/Th17 ratios correlated with both higher pretreatment blood TCRbeta clonality and lower post-treatment tumor TCRbeta clonality. TCR analyses included only three patients per response group, and the authors called for larger cohorts for validation.

For deep sequencing of PBMC libraries, mostly around 480 ng of input genomic DNA was used, and six replicates were run per sample. The immunoSEQ hsTCRbeta kit was used to prepare TCRbeta libraries, following the manufacturer's instructions. An Illumina NovaSeq 6000 S4 flow cell was used to sequence the final libraries, which had first been combined to 3 nM. The published analysis was carried out like this. The immunoSEQ Analyzer handled quality control and preprocessing of the raw data. The analysis was limited to productive rearrangements, and each clonotype was defined by a unique CDR3 amino acid sequence. Repertoire clonality was estimated as the Gini-Simpson index, computed with the R package tcR. Gini indices were compared with Student's t test, and associations with tumor size change were assessed by Pearson correlation. TCRdb carries this immuneACCESS record with in-frame sequences only. Its versions omit some clonotypes, under half of them owing to an unresolved V gene in the studies checked, with the rest unexplained. The DNA was the basis for D and trimming; V, J and clone size are from that table. The sample includes about 14,000 clones, with roughly 70% observed a single time. The ten largest clones represent approximately 3% of the sample.

Reading from cysteine to phenylalanine, the CDR3 counts 16 amino acids. This entry keeps only the CDR3 DNA: 48 bases, framed from base 1. Taken from the germline V gene (reference sequence), the CDR1 and CDR2 loops are MNHNY and SVGAGI. V loses 3 bases at its end and J loses 3 bases; junction bases beyond the gene matches: 7. The sample's time point label, in plain terms: after neoadjuvant nivolumab, at surgical resection. Patients were newly diagnosed with stage II-IVA oral cavity squamous cell carcinoma and had received no prior systemic or radiation treatment. The cohort consisted of patients with HPV-negative, locally advanced oral cavity squamous cell carcinoma. Peripheral blood mononuclear cells were analyzed directly and were not maintained or expanded in culture. The samples were drawn from a longitudinal correlative study tied to a single-arm phase II trial testing neoadjuvant nivolumab in oral cavity squamous cell carcinoma. Genomic DNA-based TCRbeta sequencing was performed on subject-matched pre- and post-treatment PBMCs and tumors from three responders and three non-responders. Peripheral blood mononuclear cells were collected before nivolumab treatment and again after treatment, at the time of surgery. The Maxwell RSC DNA from Cells kit was used to isolate genomic DNA from PBMCs.

This TCR derives from a person between 40 and 79 years old with oral cavity squamous cell carcinoma. The sequencing here drew on PBMCs, taken after nivolumab (anti-PD-1) treatment. The V gene is TRBV6-6 and the J gene is TRBJ2-2; the central 7 bases match TRBD2. The DNA is as follows: TGTGCCAGCAGTTATGGCCAGCGGGATCACACCGGGGAGCTGTTTTTT. It is translated as CASSYGQRDHTGELFF.